The source of this T cell receptor (beta chain) is a study of blood T cell repertoires in COVID-19. Study-wide context: COVID-19 samples, acute and convalescent, were from the United States, Italy and Spain. T cells, B-cell-depleted T cells, or PBMCs supplied cDNA or gDNA.

In the study's own analysis: For nucleated cells, counts were estimated from reference gene primer amplification. Here immunoSEQ multiplex PCR was the method, and the copy in TCRdb shows in-frame clones only, minus some. V, J and clone size were drawn from that table, and D and trimming were deduced from the DNA. The sample has 100,000 to 150,000 clones; 85% are singletons. This CDR3 comprises 13 residues. Per germline, CDR1 SNHLY and CDR2 FYNNEI. The V gene lost 4 bases and the J gene lost 1 base, with 4 bases spanning the gap. This TCR derives from a man older than 75 with active or convalescent COVID-19. The material sequenced was peripheral blood. V usage is TRBV2 and J usage is TRBJ2-2; D unresolved. The CDR3 region is CASSAQNTGELFF. The CDR3 DNA follows: TGTGCCAGCAGTGCCCAGAACACCGGGGAGCTGTTTTTT.